This TCR beta chain was identified in a study of T cell repertoires in cytomegalovirus infection. Study information: Public TCR beta signatures indicated both CMV infection and matching HLA type. Findings of the study overall: Pooled public TCR beta family frequency picked out CMV carriers with the relevant HLA. CMV-specific TCR beta clonotypes restricted by HLA-C dominated the ex vivo response.

This clonotype was recorded at least ten times. Antigen specificity is unknown. TCRdb ran MiXCR on the reads and lists one entry per CDR3 protein. The sample holds about 360,000 distinct CDR3 sequences; around 18% are singletons and the top ten take around 10%. The V gene lost 2 bases and the J gene lost 4 bases, with 14 bases spanning the gap. Germline lookup yields CDR1 SGHTA and CDR2 FQGNSA. CDR3 length: 15 amino acids. The sequenced sample was PBMCs. The source of this sequence is a human donor in good health (CMV status not recorded). Some clones in this sample may be carry-over from other donors' samples. The genes are TRBV7-2 and TRBJ2-5, with D maybe TRBD1 (5 bases). The CDR3 is CASSLLSGLGETQYF. CDR3 coding DNA: TGTGCCAGCAGCTTATTATCAGGGTTGGGAGAGACCCAGTACTTC.